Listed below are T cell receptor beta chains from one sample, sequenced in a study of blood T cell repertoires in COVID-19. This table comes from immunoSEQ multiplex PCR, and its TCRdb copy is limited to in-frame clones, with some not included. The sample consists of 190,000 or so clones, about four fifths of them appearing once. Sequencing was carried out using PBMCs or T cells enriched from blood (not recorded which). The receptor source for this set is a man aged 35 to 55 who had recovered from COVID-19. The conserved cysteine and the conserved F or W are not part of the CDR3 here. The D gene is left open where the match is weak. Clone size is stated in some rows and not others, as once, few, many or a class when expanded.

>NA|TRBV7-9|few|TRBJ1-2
ASSLISSTGYYGYT
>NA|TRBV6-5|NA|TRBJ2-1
ASSYNSPGEQF
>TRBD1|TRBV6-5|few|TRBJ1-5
ASRDPGGYQPQH
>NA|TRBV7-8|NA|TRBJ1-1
ASSSQPTPWEGTEAF
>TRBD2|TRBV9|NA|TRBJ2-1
ASSVASGTSTGETYNEQF
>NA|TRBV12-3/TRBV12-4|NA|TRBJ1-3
ASSLYNTIY
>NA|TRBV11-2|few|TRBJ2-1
ASSRSYTRVGEQF
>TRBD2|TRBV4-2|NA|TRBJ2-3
ASSQGRGGRSTDTQY
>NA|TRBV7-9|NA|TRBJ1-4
ASSPGGSNEKLF
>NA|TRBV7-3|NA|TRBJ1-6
ASSPTPGSPLH
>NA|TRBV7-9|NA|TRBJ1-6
ASSLAGVLINSPLH
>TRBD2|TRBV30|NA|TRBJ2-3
AWTRGLAGDWTDTQY
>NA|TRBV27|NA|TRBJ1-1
ASSFNPHSNTEAF
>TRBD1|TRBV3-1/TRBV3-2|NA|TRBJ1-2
ASSPSRQGRIGYT
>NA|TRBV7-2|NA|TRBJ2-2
ASSFSPGWELF
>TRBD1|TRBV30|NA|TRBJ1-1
AWSVLQGVREAF
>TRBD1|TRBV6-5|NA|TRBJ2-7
ASTQMTGGAYEQY
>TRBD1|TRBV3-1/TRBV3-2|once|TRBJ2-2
ASSQLTGQGTGELF
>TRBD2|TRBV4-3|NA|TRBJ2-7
ASSQGWLAGSYEQY
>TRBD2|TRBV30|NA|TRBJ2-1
ARTGGNGEQF
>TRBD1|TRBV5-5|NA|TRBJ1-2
ASSLDRDGYT
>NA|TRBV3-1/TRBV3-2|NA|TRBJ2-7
ASSQPPLEQY
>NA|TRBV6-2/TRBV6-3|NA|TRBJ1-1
ASSYSGTPLNTEAF
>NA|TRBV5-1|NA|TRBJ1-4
ASAEGRPNEKLF
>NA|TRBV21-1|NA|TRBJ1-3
ASSLREPRDTIY
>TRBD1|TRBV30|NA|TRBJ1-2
ATDRGLGYT
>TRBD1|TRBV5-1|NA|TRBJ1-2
ASSFRDRSYGYT
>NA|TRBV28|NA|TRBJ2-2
ASSRLVGDSPGSCF
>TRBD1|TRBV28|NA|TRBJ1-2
ASSPGGYYGYT
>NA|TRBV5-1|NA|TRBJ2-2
ASSSGLGNTGELF
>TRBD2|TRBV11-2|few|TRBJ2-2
ASSLPGGHDTGELF
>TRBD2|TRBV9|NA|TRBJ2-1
ASSFQPGTSGSISYNEQF
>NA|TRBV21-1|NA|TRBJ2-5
ASSVGGEETQY
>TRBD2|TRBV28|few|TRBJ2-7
ASSFLAGGDYEQY
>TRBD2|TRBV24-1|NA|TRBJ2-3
ATSDPGLAGTDTQY
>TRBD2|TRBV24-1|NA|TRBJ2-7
ATSAPGLAGANEQY
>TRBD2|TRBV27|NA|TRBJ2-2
ASSLSGRANTGELF
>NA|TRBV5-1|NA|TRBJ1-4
ASSLAPGNEKLF
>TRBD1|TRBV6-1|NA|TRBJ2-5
ASSEGRTGGSGYQETQY
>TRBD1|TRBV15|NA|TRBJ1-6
ATSTGGGIYNSPLH
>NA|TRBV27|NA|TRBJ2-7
ASSFQGYSYEQY
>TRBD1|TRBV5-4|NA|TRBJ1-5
ASSRGQGSNQPQH
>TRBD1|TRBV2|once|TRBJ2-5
ASSGPGTGEFQETQY
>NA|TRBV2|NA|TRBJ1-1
ASLRLQGVTEAF
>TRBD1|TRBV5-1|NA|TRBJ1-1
ASSLDFSGTGEGNTEAF
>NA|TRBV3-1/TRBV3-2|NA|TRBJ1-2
ASSQDTGSYGYT
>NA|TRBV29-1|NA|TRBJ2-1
SLLAGPSYNEQF
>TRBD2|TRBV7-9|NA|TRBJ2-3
ASSLGGTRVADTQY
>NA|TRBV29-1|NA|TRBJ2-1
SAETSSYNEQF
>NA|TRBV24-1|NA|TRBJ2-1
ATSDRGGKGLYNEQF
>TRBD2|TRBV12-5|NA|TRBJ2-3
ASGLVAPLREYSDTQY
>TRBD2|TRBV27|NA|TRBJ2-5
ASSSTLAGGWETQY
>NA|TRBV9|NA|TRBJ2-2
ASSVAGGRAGELF
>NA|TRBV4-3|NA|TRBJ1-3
ASSQEGGTGNTIY
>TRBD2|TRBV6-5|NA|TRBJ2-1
ASSQSSGSYNEQF
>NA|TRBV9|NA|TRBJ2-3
ASSVVGGVTSTDTQY
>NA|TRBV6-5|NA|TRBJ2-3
AIRRWGVETDTQY
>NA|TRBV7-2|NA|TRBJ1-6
ASSFRSGSSYNSPLH
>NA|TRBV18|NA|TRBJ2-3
ASSPLWQGTDTQY